This T cell receptor beta chain derives from a study of identical twins. Overall study findings and caveats: The study reached conclusions through statistical analysis that was cross-sectional, not following the same donors. When twins shared out-of-frame alpha sequences, those sequences had excess low generation probability.

Via MiXCR, TCRdb re-called the 5' RACE reads, giving one row per CDR3 protein. In the table there are about 1.7 million distinct CDR3 sequences, around 29% of which are singletons. Germline V gene sequence: CDR1 SGHVS, CDR2 FQNEAQ. The CDR3 contains 14 residues. The V gene lost 3 bases and the J gene lost 8 bases, with 13 bases spanning the gap. As to this clonotype: Its antigen is currently unknown.

The receptor comes from a newborn girl in good health. The sample was cord blood. The V gene is TRBV7-8, the J gene TRBJ1-4, with D tentatively TRBD1 (6 bases). CDR3 sequence (DNA): TGTGCCAGCAGCTTTCCAGGGGTTACGGAAAAACTGTTTTTT. The encoded protein is CASSFPGVTEKLFF.